This T cell receptor beta chain originates from a study of cytomegalovirus exposure and HLA in healthy donors. Study background: Later, an analysis reported that the roughly 120 validation repertoires had used the same platform as the 550 to 750 first-cohort repertoires.

The data were produced by immunoSEQ multiplex PCR, yet TCRdb's version contains in-frame clones alone and is incomplete. The sample lists roughly 60,000 clones; roughly 96% were seen once. As for this clone: Antigen: not known.

Overall study results and limits: Cytomegalovirus status was reportedly diagnosed by the classifier with high specificity and sensitivity. According to a subsequent analysis, TCR clusters from the first cohort were inclined to appear together in the roughly 130 validation repertoires.

The length of the CDR3 is 14 residues. The germline V gene encodes CDR1 SGHDT and CDR2 YYEEEE. This sequence joins TRBV5-6 and TRBJ2-5, with D perhaps TRBD1 (6 bases). With the DNA end fitting TRBJ2-7 better, the J assignment may be wrong. The receptor's source is a woman under 30 in good health and CMV-seropositive. The sequenced sample consisted of PBMCs. The CDR3 sequence: CASSLGGDTYEQYF. For the CDR3, the DNA is TGTGCCAGCAGCTTAGGGGGAGATACCTACGAGCAGTACTTC.